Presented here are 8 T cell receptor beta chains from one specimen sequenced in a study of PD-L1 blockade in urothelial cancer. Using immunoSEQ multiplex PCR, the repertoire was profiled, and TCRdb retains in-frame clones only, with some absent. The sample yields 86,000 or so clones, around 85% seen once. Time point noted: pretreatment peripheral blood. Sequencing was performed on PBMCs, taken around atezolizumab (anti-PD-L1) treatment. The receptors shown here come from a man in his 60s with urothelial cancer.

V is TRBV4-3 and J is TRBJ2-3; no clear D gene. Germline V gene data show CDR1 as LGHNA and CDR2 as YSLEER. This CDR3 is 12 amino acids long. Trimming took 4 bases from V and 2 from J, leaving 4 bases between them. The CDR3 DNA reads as TGCGCCAGCAGCCTTAACACAGATACGCAGTATTTT. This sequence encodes CASSLNTDTQYF.

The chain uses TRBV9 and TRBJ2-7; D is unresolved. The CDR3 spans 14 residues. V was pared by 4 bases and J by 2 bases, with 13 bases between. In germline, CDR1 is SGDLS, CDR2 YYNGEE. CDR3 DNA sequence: TGTGCCAGCAGCCCCGTGGGCTATACCTACGAGCAGTACTTC. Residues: CASSPVGYTYEQYF.

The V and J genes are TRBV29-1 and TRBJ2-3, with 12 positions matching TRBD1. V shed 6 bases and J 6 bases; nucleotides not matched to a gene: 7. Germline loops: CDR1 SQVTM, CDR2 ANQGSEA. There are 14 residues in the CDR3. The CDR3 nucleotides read TGCAGCGTCTTGGGACAGGGGGCGATCGATACGCAGTATTTT. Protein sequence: CSVLGQGAIDTQYF.

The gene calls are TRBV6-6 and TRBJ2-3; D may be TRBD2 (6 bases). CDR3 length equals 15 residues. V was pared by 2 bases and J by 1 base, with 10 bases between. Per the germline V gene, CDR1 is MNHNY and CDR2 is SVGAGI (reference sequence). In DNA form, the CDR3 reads TGTGCCAGCAGTTACCCGGGGGACCGCACAGATACGCAGTATTTT. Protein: CASSYPGDRTDTQYF.

The DNA for the CDR3 is TGTGCCAGCAGCTGGGGGACAGGGACCTACGAGCAGTACTTC. It yields the protein CASSWGTGTYEQYF. This sequence joins TRBV5-6 and TRBJ2-7; TRBD1 matches at 9 bases. The CDR3 spans 14 residues. Unmatched junction bases numbered 3, after V lost 3 bases and J lost 2 bases. CDR1 is SGHDT and CDR2 is YYEEEE in the germline V gene.

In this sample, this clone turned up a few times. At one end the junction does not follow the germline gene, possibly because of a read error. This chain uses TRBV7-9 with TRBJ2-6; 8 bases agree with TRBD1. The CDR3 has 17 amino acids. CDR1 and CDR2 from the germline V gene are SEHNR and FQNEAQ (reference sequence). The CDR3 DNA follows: TGCGCCAGCAGTTCCAGACAGGGGCGCGCTGGGGCCAACGTCCTGACTTTC. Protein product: CASSSRQGRAGANVLTF.

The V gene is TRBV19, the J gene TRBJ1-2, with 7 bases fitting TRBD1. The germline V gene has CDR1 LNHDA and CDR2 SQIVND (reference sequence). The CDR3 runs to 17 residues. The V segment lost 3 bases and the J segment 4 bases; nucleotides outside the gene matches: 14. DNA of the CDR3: TGTGCCAGTAGTATGCCCGGGACACGCAGGGGGGTCTATGGCTACACCTTC. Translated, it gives CASSMPGTRRGVYGYTF.

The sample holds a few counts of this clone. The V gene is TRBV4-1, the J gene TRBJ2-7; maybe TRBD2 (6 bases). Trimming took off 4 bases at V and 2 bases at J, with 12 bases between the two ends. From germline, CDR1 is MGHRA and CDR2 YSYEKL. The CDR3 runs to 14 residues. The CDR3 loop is CASSLREPTYEQYF. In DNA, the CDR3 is TGCGCCAGCAGCCTCCGGGAGCCCACCTACGAGCAGTACTTC.